A few counts support the clone carrying this T cell receptor (beta chain). Its antigen is unknown. This CDR3 comprises 15 residues. Germline lookup yields CDR1 MNHNS and CDR2 SASEGT. V gave up 7 bases and J gave up 6 bases, with 19 bases separating them. A universal primer site and UMIs were added as TCR cDNA was made by 5'RACE template switching. TCRdb re-derived calls from the 5' RACE reads in MiXCR, one entry per CDR3 protein. The sample lists approximately 70,000 distinct CDR3 sequences, around 7% occurring once. This sample stems from a study of T cells after yellow fever vaccination. Whole-study findings and limits: There was a small share of clonotypes that showed up in both the CD4 and CD8 compartments. Reappearance after the booster was observed for most primary-vaccination clones (roughly 97% CD4, roughly 90% CD8). The secondary response peaked faster, at day 5 versus 15, but was weaker.

Sequences were derived from CD8+ T cells sorted from PBMCs, sampled roughly 47 days after the first yellow fever vaccination. This receptor was identified in a man aged 18 to 29 who received the YFV17D yellow fever vaccine. The gene calls are TRBV6-1 and TRBJ2-1; either TRBD1 or TRBD2 may supply D (5 bases each). This CDR3 reads CASMRDRIGSNEQFF. The CDR3 DNA reads TGTGCCAGCATGAGGGACCGAATAGGGAGCAATGAGCAGTTCTTC.